A selection of T cell receptor beta chains follows, all from one sample in a study of T cells expressing NK-cell markers. After re-calling the 5' RACE reads, TCRdb lists one entry per CDR3 protein, DNA absent. The sample holds hundreds of thousands of distinct CDR3 sequences. The sample comprised blood T cells: a sorted CD56 or NKG2C T cell subset, CD4+ or CD8+ T cells, or bulk PBMC T cells (not recorded which). The receptors come from a man between 18 and 35 years old in good health. The CDR3 runs from the conserved cysteine through the conserved F or W.

v_gene	j_gene	CDR3aa
TRBV7-8	TRBJ2-1	CASSPFPSGLDEQFF
TRBV12-3/TRBV12-4	TRBJ1-4	CASSPQVWANEKLFF
TRBV29-1	TRBJ2-2	CSVVFSDGYTGELFF
TRBV12-3/TRBV12-4	TRBJ2-2	CASSLKGTRGGGELFF
TRBV7-2	TRBJ2-3	CASSIGLGSTDTQYF
TRBV28	TRBJ2-1	CASAGTSRYNEQFF
TRBV14	TRBJ2-5	CASSHAGVSDPRTQYF
TRBV12-3/TRBV12-4	TRBJ2-3	CASSFLGGSGDTQYF
TRBV29-1	TRBJ2-1	CSVAGGPEQFF
TRBV12-3/TRBV12-4	TRBJ2-5	CASQASEVETQYF
TRBV20-1	TRBJ2-5	CSAAGLHFQETQYF
TRBV29-1	TRBJ1-2	CSVEGSDGYTF
TRBV5-1	TRBJ2-7	CASSSYPTGTGDYEQYF
TRBV11-2	TRBJ2-7	CASSYPRGDEQYF
TRBV24-1	TRBJ2-1	CATSDFWTKEGDEQFF
TRBV7-9	TRBJ2-1	CASSSTLVLAGVNEQFF
TRBV10-3	TRBJ2-5	CAISAGTGIQETQYF
TRBV9	TRBJ2-2	CASSGLETGELFF